This T cell receptor (beta chain) is from a study of human T cells and chemical hapten exposure. Overall study results and limits: There was a positive correlation between PT1 expanded TCR counts and patch test score.

Documented time point: patch test 1, 2 weeks after DPC sensitization. Treatment of the sample: therapeutic diphenylcyclopropenone sensitization with weekly scalp DPC. Patches went on only after blood had been drawn each time. TCRdb ran MiXCR on the RACE reads and lists one entry per CDR3 protein. The profile covers under 450,000 distinct CDR3 sequences, with approximately 4.4% appearing a single time and 2% to 2.5% taken by the ten largest. Germline loops: CDR1 SGHDT, CDR2 YYEEEE. The CDR3 length is 14 residues. Trimming removed 5 bases from V and 9 bases from J; junction bases left unmatched: 6. This clonotype was observed at least ten times. Its antigen remains unknown.

The material was whole blood, obtained in connection with sensitization to the hapten diphenylcyclopropenone (DPC). The clonotype originates from a woman aged 45-65 years with alopecia areata. Some clones in this sample may be carry-over from other donors' samples. The chain has TRBV5-6 and TRBJ1-6; 9 nucleotides align to TRBD1. The CDR3, as DNA: TGTGCCAGCAGTCCGGACAGGGGCGGTTCACCCCTCCACTTT. It codes for CASSPDRGGSPLHF.